These 5 T cell receptor beta chains originate from one sample sequenced in a study of T cells in Graves' hyperthyroidism and ophthalmopathy. TCR beta CDR3 sequences were amplified from RNA transcripts. A set of HTBI primers served as the primers for a first-round RT-PCR of the TCR CDR3. TCRdb reprocessed the multiplex PCR reads with MiXCR, giving one entry per CDR3 protein. There are hundreds of thousands of distinct CDR3 sequences in the sample; 14% occur only once, and more than 8.5% lies in the top ten. Sample: blood. These receptors were taken from a young woman with Graves' hyperthyroidism.

The rearrangement links TRBV7-2 to TRBJ2-1; 8 bases fit TRBD1. V was clipped by 1 base and J by 6 bases; unmatched bases: 5. Germline CDR1 SGHTA, CDR2 FQGNSA. The CDR3 has 15 residues. This CDR3 reads CTSSLDPQGANEQFF. CDR3 coding DNA: TGTACCAGCAGCTTAGACCCCCAGGGGGCCAATGAGCAGTTCTTC.

This clonotype was observed at least ten times. CDR3 bases: TGTGCCAGCACTTCGACTCCAGCGGCGCAAGAGACCCAGTACTTC. Its translation is CASTSTPAAQETQYF. The rearrangement links TRBV2 to TRBJ2-5; a weak D match, TRBD2 (5 bases). CDR1 is SNHLY and CDR2 is FYNNEI in the germline V gene. This CDR3 region has 15 residues. The V end was cut by 7 bases, the J end by 2 bases, with 17 bases between.

This clonotype was counted at least ten times. The genes are TRBV10-3 and TRBJ1-1, with unresolved D. The V end lost 10 bases, the J end lost 1 base, and 13 bases lay between the germline ends. The CDR3 consists of 13 residues. Germline loops: CDR1 ENHRY, CDR2 SYGVKD. The CDR3 reads CATGTQSNTEAFF. The CDR3 bases are TGTGCCACCGGAACACAGTCGAACACTGAAGCTTTCTTT.

The CDR3 loop is CASSPSGVDANTEAFF. The CDR3 coding sequence is TGTGCCAGCAGCCCGTCAGGGGTGGATGCGAACACTGAAGCTTTCTTT. The V call is TRBV6-1, the J call TRBJ1-1; TRBD1 might be the D (6 bases). V was shortened by 6 bases and J by 1 base, with 18 bases between the two germline ends. This CDR3 has 16 amino acids. From germline, CDR1 is MNHNS and CDR2 SASEGT.

This clonotype came up a few times. The chain couples TRBV11-3 to TRBJ2-7; D not certain. V was cut by 5 bases and J by 7 bases, with 12 bases left in between. The CDR3 loop spans 12 amino acids. Looked up from germline, CDR1 is SGHNT and CDR2 is YENEEA. As DNA, the CDR3 is TGTGCCAGCAGCCTTATTAGTAGGGAGCAGTACTTC. Protein sequence: CASSLISREQYF.